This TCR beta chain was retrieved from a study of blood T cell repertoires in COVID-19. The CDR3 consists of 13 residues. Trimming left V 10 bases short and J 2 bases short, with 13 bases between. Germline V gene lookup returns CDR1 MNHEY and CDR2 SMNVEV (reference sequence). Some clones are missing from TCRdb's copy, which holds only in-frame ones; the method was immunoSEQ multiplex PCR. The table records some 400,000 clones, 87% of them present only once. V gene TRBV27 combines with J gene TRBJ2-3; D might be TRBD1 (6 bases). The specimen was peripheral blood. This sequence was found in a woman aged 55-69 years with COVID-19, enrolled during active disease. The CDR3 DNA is TGTGCCACTCACAGGGCCCCCACAGATACGCAGTATTTT. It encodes CATHRAPTDTQYF.